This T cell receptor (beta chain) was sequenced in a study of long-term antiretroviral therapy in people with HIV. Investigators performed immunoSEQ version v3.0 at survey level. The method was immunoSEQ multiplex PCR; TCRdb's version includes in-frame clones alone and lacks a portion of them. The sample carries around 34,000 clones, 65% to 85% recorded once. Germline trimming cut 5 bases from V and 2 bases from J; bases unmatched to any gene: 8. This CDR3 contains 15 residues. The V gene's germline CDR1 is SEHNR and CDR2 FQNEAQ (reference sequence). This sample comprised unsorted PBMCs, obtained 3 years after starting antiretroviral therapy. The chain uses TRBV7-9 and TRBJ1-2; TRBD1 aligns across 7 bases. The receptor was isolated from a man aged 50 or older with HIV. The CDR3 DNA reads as TGTGCCAGCAGCCTCTCTTTGACAGGGAACTATGGCTACACCTTC. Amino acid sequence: CASSLSLTGNYGYTF.